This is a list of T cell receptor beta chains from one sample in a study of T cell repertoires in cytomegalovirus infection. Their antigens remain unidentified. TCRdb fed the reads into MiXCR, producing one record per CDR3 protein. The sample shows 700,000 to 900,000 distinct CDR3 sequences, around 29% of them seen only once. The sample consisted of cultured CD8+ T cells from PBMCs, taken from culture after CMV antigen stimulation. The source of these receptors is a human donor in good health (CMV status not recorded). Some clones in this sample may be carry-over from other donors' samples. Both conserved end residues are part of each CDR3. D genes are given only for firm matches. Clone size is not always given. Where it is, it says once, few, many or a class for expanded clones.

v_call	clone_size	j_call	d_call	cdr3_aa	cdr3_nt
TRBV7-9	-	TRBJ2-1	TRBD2	CASSSRDAGGDNEQFF	TGTGCCAGCAGCTCCCGGGACGCGGGGGGGGACAATGAGCAGTTCTTC
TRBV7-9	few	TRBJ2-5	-	CASSYPEDPLTQYF	TGTGCCAGCAGCTACCCCGAGGACCCCTTGACCCAGTACTTC
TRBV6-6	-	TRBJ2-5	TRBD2	CASSQLGAGLAGETQYF	TGTGCCAGCAGCCAACTAGGAGCCGGACTAGCGGGTGAGACCCAGTACTTC
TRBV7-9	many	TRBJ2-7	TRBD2	CASSRPGLAGVYEQYF	TGTGCCAGCAGCCGTCCGGGACTAGCGGGAGTCTACGAGCAGTACTTC
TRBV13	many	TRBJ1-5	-	CASSLGRNSNQPQHF	TGTGCCAGCAGCTTAGGCAGGAATAGCAATCAGCCCCAGCATTTT
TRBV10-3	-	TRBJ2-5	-	CAISAVAGQETQYF	TGTGCCATCAGTGCGGTGGCAGGGCAAGAGACCCAGTACTTC
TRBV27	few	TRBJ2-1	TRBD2	CASSPGDGGEINEQFF	TGTGCCAGCAGTCCTGGGGACGGGGGGGAAATCAATGAGCAGTTCTTC
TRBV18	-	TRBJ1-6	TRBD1	CASSPAGEGGWGSPLHF	TGTGCCAGCTCACCCGCTGGAGAAGGGGGCTGGGGTTCACCCCTCCACTTT
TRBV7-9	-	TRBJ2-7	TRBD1	CASSLRDRVYEQYF	TGTGCCAGCAGCCTCCGGGACAGGGTCTACGAGCAGTACTTC
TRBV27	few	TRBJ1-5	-	CASSLMAGAIHQPQHF	TGTGCCAGCAGTTTAATGGCGGGGGCGATACATCAGCCCCAGCATTTT